A selection of T cell receptor beta chains follows, all from one sample in a study of T cell changes during pregnancy in multiple sclerosis. Libraries were prepared by immunoSEQ multiplex PCR; TCRdb keeps only in-frame clonotypes and omits some of them. The sample contains under 75,000 clones, 80% to 95% of which appear only once. The sample consisted of CD4+ T cells from peripheral blood mononuclear cells, taken after pregnancy. These receptors were obtained from a female donor with multiple sclerosis, enrolled in a pregnancy study. Both conserved end residues are part of each CDR3. D genes are given only for firm matches. Only some rows state a clone size, as once, few, many or a class for expanded clones.

abundance: .; v_gene: TRBV9; j_gene: TRBJ2-3; d_gene: .; CDR3aa: CASSRGPGNQADTQYF; CDR3nt: TGTGCCAGCAGCCGTGGTCCAGGGAACCAAGCAGATACGCAGTATTTT
abundance: .; v_gene: TRBV19; j_gene: TRBJ1-1; d_gene: .; CDR3aa: CASSSRGTEAFF; CDR3nt: TGTGCCAGTAGTTCGAGGGGGACTGAAGCTTTCTTT
abundance: .; v_gene: TRBV5-1; j_gene: TRBJ2-7; d_gene: .; CDR3aa: CASSLVGRADEQYF; CDR3nt: TGCGCCAGCAGCTTGGTGGGCAGGGCGGACGAGCAGTACTTC
abundance: .; v_gene: TRBV6-4; j_gene: TRBJ2-1; d_gene: .; CDR3aa: CASSDSQIGEQFF; CDR3nt: TGTGCCAGCAGTGACTCACAGATAGGTGAGCAGTTCTTC
abundance: .; v_gene: TRBV5-1; j_gene: TRBJ1-1; d_gene: .; CDR3aa: CASSSGHLNTEAFF; CDR3nt: TGCGCCAGCAGCTCCGGACACCTGAACACTGAAGCTTTCTTT
abundance: .; v_gene: TRBV28; j_gene: TRBJ2-1; d_gene: .; CDR3aa: CASSPGIADEQFF; CDR3nt: TGTGCCAGCAGTCCCGGAATAGCCGATGAGCAGTTCTTC
abundance: .; v_gene: TRBV30; j_gene: TRBJ2-1; d_gene: .; CDR3aa: CAWSVTATYNEQFF; CDR3nt: TGTGCCTGGAGTGTGACAGCAACCTACAATGAGCAGTTCTTC
abundance: .; v_gene: TRBV11-2; j_gene: TRBJ1-2; d_gene: .; CDR3aa: CASSLGGPGYTF; CDR3nt: TGTGCCAGCAGCTTAGGGGGCCCTGGCTACACCTTC
abundance: .; v_gene: TRBV12-5; j_gene: TRBJ1-2; d_gene: TRBD1; CDR3aa: CASGFTDRGNYGYTF; CDR3nt: TGTGCTAGTGGTTTTACGGACAGGGGGAACTATGGCTACACCTTC
abundance: .; v_gene: TRBV27; j_gene: TRBJ2-1; d_gene: .; CDR3aa: CASSYLQGGSEQFF; CDR3nt: TGTGCCAGCTCTTACCTCCAGGGAGGAAGTGAGCAGTTCTTC
abundance: .; v_gene: TRBV6-5; j_gene: TRBJ2-7; d_gene: TRBD1; CDR3aa: CASTRISDRTYEQYF; CDR3nt: TGTGCCAGCACCAGAATCTCGGACAGGACCTACGAGCAGTACTTC
abundance: .; v_gene: TRBV7-2; j_gene: TRBJ2-7; d_gene: .; CDR3aa: CASSLARVADEQYF; CDR3nt: TGTGCCAGCAGCTTAGCAAGGGTAGCGGACGAGCAGTACTTC
abundance: .; v_gene: TRBV30; j_gene: TRBJ2-5; d_gene: TRBD2; CDR3aa: CAWSLTGTSGHQETQYF; CDR3nt: TGTGCCTGGAGTCTCACCGGGACTAGCGGGCACCAAGAGACCCAGTACTTC
abundance: .; v_gene: TRBV7-9; j_gene: TRBJ1-3; d_gene: .; CDR3aa: CASSLSGAGNTIYF; CDR3nt: TGTGCCAGCAGCTTGTCGGGTGCTGGAAACACCATATATTTT
abundance: .; v_gene: TRBV18; j_gene: TRBJ1-5; d_gene: .; CDR3aa: CANKGTGLTSNQPQHF; CDR3nt: TGTGCCAACAAAGGAACAGGACTAACTAGCAATCAGCCCCAGCATTTT
abundance: .; v_gene: TRBV18; j_gene: TRBJ1-5; d_gene: .; CDR3aa: CASSPSTGDQPQHF; CDR3nt: TGTGCCAGCTCACCATCTACGGGGGATCAGCCCCAGCATTTT
abundance: once; v_gene: TRBV14; j_gene: TRBJ1-4; d_gene: TRBD1; CDR3aa: CASSAGTGYEKLFF; CDR3nt: TGTGCCAGCAGCGCCGGGACAGGGTATGAAAAACTGTTTTTT
abundance: few; v_gene: TRBV7-9; j_gene: TRBJ1-1; d_gene: .; CDR3aa: CASSLDALEAFF; CDR3nt: TGTGCCAGCAGCTTAGATGCGCTTGAAGCTTTCTTT
abundance: few; v_gene: TRBV7-3; j_gene: TRBJ1-5; d_gene: TRBD1; CDR3aa: CASSFDRDQPQHF; CDR3nt: TGTGCCAGCAGCTTTGACAGGGATCAGCCCCAGCATTTT
abundance: .; v_gene: TRBV4-2; j_gene: TRBJ1-2; d_gene: TRBD1; CDR3aa: CASSQTGDLSNYGYTF; CDR3nt: TGTGCCAGCAGCCAAACAGGGGACCTTTCTAACTATGGCTACACCTTC
abundance: .; v_gene: TRBV19; j_gene: TRBJ2-7; d_gene: TRBD1; CDR3aa: CASSRRPGQSYEQYF; CDR3nt: TGTGCCAGTAGTAGGAGGCCGGGACAGTCCTACGAGCAGTACTTC
abundance: once; v_gene: TRBV7-3; j_gene: TRBJ2-1; d_gene: TRBD2; CDR3aa: CASSPTSGRRVYNEQFF; CDR3nt: TGTGCCAGCAGCCCCACTAGCGGGAGGCGGGTTTACAATGAGCAGTTCTTC
abundance: .; v_gene: TRBV10-1; j_gene: TRBJ2-7; d_gene: TRBD2; CDR3aa: CASSASGFYEQYF; CDR3nt: TGCGCCAGCAGCGCTAGCGGGTTCTACGAGCAGTACTTC
abundance: once; v_gene: TRBV2; j_gene: TRBJ2-2; d_gene: TRBD1; CDR3aa: CASRGGQGRADTGELFF; CDR3nt: TGTGCCAGCAGGGGAGGACAGGGAAGGGCTGACACCGGGGAGCTGTTTTTT
abundance: .; v_gene: TRBV18; j_gene: TRBJ2-1; d_gene: .; CDR3aa: CASSPLQGSEQFF; CDR3nt: TGTGCCAGCTCACCACTACAGGGATCTGAGCAGTTCTTC
abundance: .; v_gene: TRBV2; j_gene: TRBJ1-1; d_gene: .; CDR3aa: CASSAGGGGNEAFF; CDR3nt: TGTGCCAGCAGTGCCGGGGGAGGGGGGAACGAAGCTTTCTTT
abundance: .; v_gene: TRBV28; j_gene: TRBJ2-7; d_gene: .; CDR3aa: CASSLSSPYEQYF; CDR3nt: TGTGCCAGCAGTTTGAGCTCCCCCTACGAGCAGTACTTC
abundance: .; v_gene: TRBV6-5; j_gene: TRBJ1-6; d_gene: TRBD1; CDR3aa: CASRVQGADNSPLHF; CDR3nt: TGTGCCAGCAGGGTCCAGGGGGCCGATAATTCACCCCTCCACTTT
abundance: .; v_gene: TRBV7-3; j_gene: TRBJ2-1; d_gene: TRBD2; CDR3aa: CASSFPIGLAGRNNEQFF; CDR3nt: TGTGCCAGCAGCTTCCCCATCGGACTAGCGGGACGAAACAATGAGCAGTTCTTC
abundance: .; v_gene: TRBV5-1; j_gene: TRBJ1-3; d_gene: TRBD1; CDR3aa: CASSGRDSLSGNTIYF; CDR3nt: TGCGCCAGCAGCGGACGGGACAGCCTCTCTGGAAACACCATATATTTT
abundance: .; v_gene: TRBV2; j_gene: TRBJ2-7; d_gene: .; CDR3aa: CASNTVLTYEQYF; CDR3nt: TGTGCCAGCAATACAGTTCTGACCTACGAGCAGTACTTC